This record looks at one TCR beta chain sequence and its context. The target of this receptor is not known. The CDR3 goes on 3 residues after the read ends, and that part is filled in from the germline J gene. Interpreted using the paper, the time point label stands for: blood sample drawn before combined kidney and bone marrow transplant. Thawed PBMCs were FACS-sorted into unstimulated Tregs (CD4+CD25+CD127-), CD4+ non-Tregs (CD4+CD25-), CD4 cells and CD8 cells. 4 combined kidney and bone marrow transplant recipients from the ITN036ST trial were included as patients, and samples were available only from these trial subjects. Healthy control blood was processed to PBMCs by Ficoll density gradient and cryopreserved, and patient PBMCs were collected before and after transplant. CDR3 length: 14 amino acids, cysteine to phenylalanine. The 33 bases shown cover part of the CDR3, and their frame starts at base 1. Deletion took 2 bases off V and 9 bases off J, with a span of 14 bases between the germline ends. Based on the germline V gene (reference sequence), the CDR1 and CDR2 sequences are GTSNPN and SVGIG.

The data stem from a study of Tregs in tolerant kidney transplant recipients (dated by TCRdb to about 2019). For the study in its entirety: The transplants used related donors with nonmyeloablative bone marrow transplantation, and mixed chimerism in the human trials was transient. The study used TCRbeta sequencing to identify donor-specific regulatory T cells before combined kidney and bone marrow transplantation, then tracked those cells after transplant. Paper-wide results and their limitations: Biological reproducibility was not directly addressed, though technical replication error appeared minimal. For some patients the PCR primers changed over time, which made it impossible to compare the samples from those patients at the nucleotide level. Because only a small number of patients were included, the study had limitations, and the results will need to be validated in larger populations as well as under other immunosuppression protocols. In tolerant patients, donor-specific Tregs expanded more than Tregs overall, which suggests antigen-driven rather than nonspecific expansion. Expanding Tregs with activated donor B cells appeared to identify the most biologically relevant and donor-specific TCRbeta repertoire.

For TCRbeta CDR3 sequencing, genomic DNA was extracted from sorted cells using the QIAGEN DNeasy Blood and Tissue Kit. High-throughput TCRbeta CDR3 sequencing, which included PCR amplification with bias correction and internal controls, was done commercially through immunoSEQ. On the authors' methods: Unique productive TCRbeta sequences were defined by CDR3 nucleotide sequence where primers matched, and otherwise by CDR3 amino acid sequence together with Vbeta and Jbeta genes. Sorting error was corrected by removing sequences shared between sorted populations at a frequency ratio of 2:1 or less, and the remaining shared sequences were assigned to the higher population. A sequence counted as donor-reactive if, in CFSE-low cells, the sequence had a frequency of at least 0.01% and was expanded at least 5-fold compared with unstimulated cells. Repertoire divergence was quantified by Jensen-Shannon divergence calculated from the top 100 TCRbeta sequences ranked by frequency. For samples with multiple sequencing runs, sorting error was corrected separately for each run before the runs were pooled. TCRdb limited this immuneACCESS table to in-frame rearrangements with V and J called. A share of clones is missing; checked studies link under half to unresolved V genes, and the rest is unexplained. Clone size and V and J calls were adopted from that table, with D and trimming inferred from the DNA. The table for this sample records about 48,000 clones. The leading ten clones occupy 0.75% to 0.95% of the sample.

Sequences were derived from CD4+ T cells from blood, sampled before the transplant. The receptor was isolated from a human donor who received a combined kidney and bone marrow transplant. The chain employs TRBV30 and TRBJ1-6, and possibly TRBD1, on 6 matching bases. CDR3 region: CAWSFNREASPLHF. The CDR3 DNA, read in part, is TGTGCCTGGAGTTTCAACAGGGAAGCTTCACCC.